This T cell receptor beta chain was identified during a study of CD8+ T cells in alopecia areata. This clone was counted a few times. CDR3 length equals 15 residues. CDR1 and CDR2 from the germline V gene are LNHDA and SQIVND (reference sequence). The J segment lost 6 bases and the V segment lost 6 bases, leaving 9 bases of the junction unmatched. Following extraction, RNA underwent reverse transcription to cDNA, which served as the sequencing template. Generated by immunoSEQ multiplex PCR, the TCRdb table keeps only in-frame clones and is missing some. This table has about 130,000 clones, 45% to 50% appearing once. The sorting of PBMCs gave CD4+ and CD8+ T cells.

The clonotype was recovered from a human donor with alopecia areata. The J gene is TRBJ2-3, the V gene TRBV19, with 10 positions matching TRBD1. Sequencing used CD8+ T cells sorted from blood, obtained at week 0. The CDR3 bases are TGTGCCAGTAGCGTGGACAGGGGGGTTCCGGATACGCAGTATTTT. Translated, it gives CASSVDRGVPDTQYF.